These 3 T cell receptor beta chains were all obtained from the same sample, sequenced in a study of identical twins (dated by TCRdb to between 2015 and 2016). Libraries were constructed by 5' RACE. Sequencing used an Illumina HiSeq 2000. The raw public data were reprocessed by TCRdb itself: fastp quality trimming at Q25, MiXCR clonotype calling, in-frame beta chains only. Rows merge per CDR3 protein into single entries with the most common DNA and genes. For this sample there are roughly 710,000 distinct CDR3 sequences; around 6.1% appear just once. The ten largest clones capture 1.5% to 2% of the sample. Sequenced input: naive T cells sorted from blood. This specimen's cell subset or site label, per the study, means: cells isolated with a human naive T-cell isolation kit. The origin of the receptors is a man younger than 35 in good health.

In its sample, this clonotype was seen many times. This chain joins TRBV5-1 and TRBJ2-1; D possibly matches TRBD1 or TRBD2 (5 bases each). Looked up from germline, CDR1 is SGHRS and CDR2 is YFSETQ. V dropped 4 bases and J dropped 10 bases, with 12 bases sitting between them. The CDR3 consists of 12 residues. The CDR3 reads CASSLRGEEQFF. CDR3 nucleotides: TGCGCCAGCAGCCTCCGAGGGGAGGAGCAGTTCTTC. Complete variable domain (other parts from reference TRBV5-1 and TRBJ2-1): KAGVTQTPRYLIKTRGQQVTLSCSPISGHRSVSWYQQTPGQGLQFLFEYFSETQRNKGNFPGRFSGRQFSNSRSEMNVSTLELGDSALYLCASSLRGEEQFFGPGTRLTVL.

This clonotype was detected a few times. This sequence joins TRBV21-1 and TRBJ2-6. TRBV21-1 is deemed a pseudogene. CDR3 length equals 16 residues. CDR3 region: CASSKDKQSGANVLTF. The CDR3 nucleotides are TGTGCCAGCAGCAAAGACAAACAATCTGGGGCCAACGTCCTGACTTTC.

A few counts support this clonotype. The chain employs TRBV28 and TRBJ2-5; perhaps TRBD2 as D (5 bases). Looked up from germline, CDR1 is MDHEN and CDR2 is SYDVKM. Deletions cut 4 bases from V and 3 bases from J, with 9 bases between. The CDR3 loop spans 13 amino acids. The CDR3 region is CASSWERKETQYF. Here the CDR3 DNA reads TGTGCCAGCAGTTGGGAGAGAAAAGAGACCCAGTACTTC. Variable domain in full (rest from reference TRBV28 and TRBJ2-5): DVKVTQSSRYLVKRTGEKVFLECVQDMDHENMFWYRQDPGLGLRLIYFSYDVKMKEKGDIPEGYSVSREKKERFSLILESASTNQTSMYLCASSWERKETQYFGPGTRLLVL.